This T cell receptor beta chain was captured in a study of blood T cell repertoires in COVID-19. The V segment lost 4 bases and the J segment 5 bases; nucleotides outside the gene matches: 3. This CDR3 region has 14 residues. The germline V gene has CDR1 KGHDR and CDR2 SFDVKD. The data were produced by immunoSEQ multiplex PCR, yet TCRdb's version contains in-frame clones alone and is incomplete. The repertoire holds about 170,000 clones, with 70% to 90% as singletons. Sequencing was done on a sample of peripheral blood. The receptor's source is a man aged 60 to 75 who had recovered from COVID-19. The chain recombines TRBV24-1 with TRBJ2-2, with TRBD1 matching over 7 bases. Written as DNA, the CDR3 is TGTGCCACCAGTGACCCGGGACAGACCGGGGAGCTGTTTTTT. This sequence encodes CATSDPGQTGELFF.